The clone carrying this TCR beta chain came up a few times. TCRdb re-called the PCR reads through MiXCR, storing one row per CDR3 protein. The table shows a few hundred thousand distinct CDR3 sequences, with around 25% occurring only once. The record originates from a study of molecular identifiers for immune sequencing clone quantification. Trimming removed 6 bases at V and 7 bases at J, with 22 bases between. This CDR3 spans 16 amino acids. V and J are TRBV12-3 or TRBV12-4 and TRBJ2-1; D is possibly TRBD2 (7 bases). This TCR was recovered from a human donor in good health. Some libraries in this study had Jurkat cell RNA spiked in. Sequencing input: naive CD8+ T cells from blood, with Jurkat cell RNA spiked in. The subset was: FACS-sorted CD8+CD4-CCR7+CD45RA+ naive T cells. CDR3 DNA: TGTGCCAGCAGCCCAGAGGGGGGGGCCACTCGGAATGAGCAGTTCTTC. This sequence encodes CASSPEGGATRNEQFF.